This is a list of T cell receptor beta chains from one sample in a study of blood T cell repertoires in COVID-19. TCRdb's copy holds only in-frame clones and misses some; the assay was immunoSEQ multiplex PCR. Here the sample spans about 26,000 clones, roughly 90% being singletons. Material for sequencing was peripheral blood. The source of these receptors is a human donor in a cohort sampled during active COVID-19. CDR3s include the opening cysteine and the closing phenylalanine or tryptophan. Each record gives: CDR3 protein, CDR3 DNA, clone size, D gene, CDR3 length, J gene, V gene. A D gene is named only where the DNA matches it firmly. Clone size is stated in some rows and not others, as once, few, many or a class when expanded.

CDR3 protein: CASSPRTGSNEQFF
CDR3 DNA: TGTGCCAGCAGTCCCAGGACAGGGAGTAATGAGCAGTTCTTC
clone size: NA
D gene: TRBD1
CDR3 length: 14
J gene: TRBJ2-1
V gene: TRBV27

CDR3 protein: CASAESRNSPLHF
CDR3 DNA: TGTGCCAGCGCGGAGAGCAGAAATTCACCCCTCCACTTT
clone size: NA
D gene: NA
CDR3 length: 13
J gene: TRBJ1-6
V gene: TRBV6-4

CDR3 protein: CASRYGTRDTGELFF
CDR3 DNA: TGTGCCAGCAGGTACGGGACTAGAGACACCGGGGAGCTGTTTTTT
clone size: NA
D gene: TRBD2
CDR3 length: 15
J gene: TRBJ2-2
V gene: TRBV5-8

CDR3 protein: CASSRKQGSDTQYF
CDR3 DNA: TGTGCCAGCAGCCGAAAACAGGGCTCAGATACGCAGTATTTT
clone size: NA
D gene: NA
CDR3 length: 14
J gene: TRBJ2-3
V gene: TRBV6-5

CDR3 protein: CSLERGRTEAFF
CDR3 DNA: TGCAGCCTCGAGCGGGGAAGGACTGAAGCTTTCTTT
clone size: NA
D gene: NA
CDR3 length: 12
J gene: TRBJ1-1
V gene: TRBV29-1

CDR3 protein: CASSEGIYTDTQYF
CDR3 DNA: TGTGCCAGCTCGGAGGGGATTTATACAGATACGCAGTATTTT
clone size: NA
D gene: NA
CDR3 length: 14
J gene: TRBJ2-3
V gene: TRBV2

CDR3 protein: CASSSTGQGAYGGYTF
CDR3 DNA: TGTGCCAGCAGCTCGACTGGACAGGGGGCATATGGAGGCTACACCTTC
clone size: NA
D gene: TRBD1
CDR3 length: 16
J gene: TRBJ1-2
V gene: TRBV5-6

CDR3 protein: CASSYSSNEKLFF
CDR3 DNA: TGTGCCAGCAGTTACTCCTCTAATGAAAAACTGTTTTTT
clone size: NA
D gene: NA
CDR3 length: 13
J gene: TRBJ1-4
V gene: TRBV6-5

CDR3 protein: CASSIDQGNTEAFF
CDR3 DNA: TGTGCCAGTAGTATAGATCAGGGGAACACTGAAGCTTTCTTT
clone size: NA
D gene: NA
CDR3 length: 14
J gene: TRBJ1-1
V gene: TRBV19

CDR3 protein: CASSLAGGAIDEQFF
CDR3 DNA: TGTGCCAGCAGCTTAGCCGGGGGGGCCATCGATGAGCAGTTCTTC
clone size: NA
D gene: TRBD2
CDR3 length: 15
J gene: TRBJ2-1
V gene: TRBV7-2

CDR3 protein: CASSVLGYGYTF
CDR3 DNA: TGTGCCAGCAGCGTCCTCGGCTATGGCTACACCTTC
clone size: few
D gene: NA
CDR3 length: 12
J gene: TRBJ1-2
V gene: TRBV28

CDR3 protein: CASSPPGQGASGYTF
CDR3 DNA: TGTGCCAGCAGCCCACCGGGACAGGGGGCCTCTGGCTACACCTTC
clone size: NA
D gene: TRBD1
CDR3 length: 15
J gene: TRBJ1-2
V gene: TRBV5-4

CDR3 protein: CASSPYRGQETQYF
CDR3 DNA: TGTGCCAGCAGTCCGTACAGGGGCCAAGAGACCCAGTACTTC
clone size: NA
D gene: TRBD1
CDR3 length: 14
J gene: TRBJ2-5
V gene: TRBV27

CDR3 protein: CASSRSQTAYNSPLHF
CDR3 DNA: TGTGCCAGCAGCCGGAGCCAAACGGCCTATAATTCACCCCTCCACTTT
clone size: NA
D gene: NA
CDR3 length: 16
J gene: TRBJ1-6
V gene: TRBV3-1/TRBV3-2

CDR3 protein: CASSLRGSGNTIYF
CDR3 DNA: TGTGCCAGCAGTTTAAGGGGGTCTGGAAACACCATATATTTT
clone size: NA
D gene: NA
CDR3 length: 14
J gene: TRBJ1-3
V gene: TRBV27

CDR3 protein: CASSPGTSTRPDTDTQYF
CDR3 DNA: TGTGCCAGCTCTCCCGGGACTTCCACCCGACCCGACACAGATACGCAGTATTTT
clone size: NA
D gene: NA
CDR3 length: 18
J gene: TRBJ2-3
V gene: TRBV18

CDR3 protein: CASSLGGPSDTQYF
CDR3 DNA: TGCGCCAGCAGCTTGGGGGGCCCCTCAGATACGCAGTATTTT
clone size: NA
D gene: NA
CDR3 length: 14
J gene: TRBJ2-3
V gene: TRBV5-1

CDR3 protein: CASTASGTYEQYF
CDR3 DNA: TGTGCCAGTACCGCGAGCGGGACCTACGAGCAGTACTTC
clone size: NA
D gene: TRBD2
CDR3 length: 13
J gene: TRBJ2-7
V gene: TRBV19

CDR3 protein: CASSLEGGYGGYTF
CDR3 DNA: TGTGCCAGCAGTTTAGAAGGGGGATATGGTGGCTACACCTTC
clone size: NA
D gene: NA
CDR3 length: 14
J gene: TRBJ1-2
V gene: TRBV27

CDR3 protein: CASSPRTVGGNEQYF
CDR3 DNA: TGTGCCAGCAGCCCCCGGACAGTTGGGGGTAATGAGCAGTACTTC
clone size: once
D gene: NA
CDR3 length: 15
J gene: TRBJ2-7
V gene: TRBV7-9

CDR3 protein: CASNRQGASYEQYF
CDR3 DNA: TGTGCCAGCAACCGACAGGGGGCGTCCTACGAGCAGTACTTC
clone size: NA
D gene: TRBD1
CDR3 length: 14
J gene: TRBJ2-7
V gene: TRBV3-1/TRBV3-2

CDR3 protein: CASSRRGTYNEQFF
CDR3 DNA: TGTGCCAGCAGCCGAAGAGGAACCTACAATGAGCAGTTCTTC
clone size: NA
D gene: NA
CDR3 length: 14
J gene: TRBJ2-1
V gene: TRBV11-3

CDR3 protein: CASSPAGGSSYNEQFF
CDR3 DNA: TGTGCCAGCAGCCCGGCCGGGGGGAGCTCCTACAATGAGCAGTTCTTC
clone size: NA
D gene: TRBD2
CDR3 length: 16
J gene: TRBJ2-1
V gene: TRBV5-5

CDR3 protein: CASSLGEGLGEQYF
CDR3 DNA: TGCGCCAGCAGCTTGGGAGAGGGCCTCGGCGAGCAGTACTTC
clone size: NA
D gene: NA
CDR3 length: 14
J gene: TRBJ2-7
V gene: TRBV5-1

CDR3 protein: CASSFEVQPGNTIYF
CDR3 DNA: TGTGCCAGCAGCTTCGAGGTTCAGCCTGGAAACACCATATATTTT
clone size: NA
D gene: NA
CDR3 length: 15
J gene: TRBJ1-3
V gene: TRBV7-2

CDR3 protein: CASSLARGNYEQYF
CDR3 DNA: TGCGCCAGCAGCTTGGCTAGGGGGAATTACGAGCAGTACTTC
clone size: NA
D gene: NA
CDR3 length: 14
J gene: TRBJ2-7
V gene: TRBV5-1

CDR3 protein: CASSLFAGGNSPLHF
CDR3 DNA: TGTGCCAGCAGTTTATTCGCAGGTGGGAATTCACCCCTCCACTTT
clone size: NA
D gene: NA
CDR3 length: 15
J gene: TRBJ1-6
V gene: TRBV28

CDR3 protein: CASRTVGASNNSPLHF
CDR3 DNA: TGTGCCAGCAGGACTGTAGGCGCATCCAATAATTCACCCCTCCACTTT
clone size: once
D gene: NA
CDR3 length: 16
J gene: TRBJ1-6
V gene: TRBV12-1

CDR3 protein: CASSYRDRNYGYTF
CDR3 DNA: TGTGCCAGCAGTTACCGGGACAGGAACTATGGCTACACCTTC
clone size: NA
D gene: TRBD1
CDR3 length: 14
J gene: TRBJ1-2
V gene: TRBV6-5

CDR3 protein: CASRGTGTVMTDTQYF
CDR3 DNA: TGCGCCAGCAGAGGGACCGGGACAGTCATGACAGATACGCAGTATTTT
clone size: once
D gene: TRBD1
CDR3 length: 16
J gene: TRBJ2-3
V gene: TRBV5-1

CDR3 protein: CASSLTTAQETQYF
CDR3 DNA: TGCGCCAGCAGCTTGACGACAGCTCAAGAGACCCAGTACTTC
clone size: NA
D gene: NA
CDR3 length: 14
J gene: TRBJ2-5
V gene: TRBV5-1

CDR3 protein: CASSLWGERTEAFF
CDR3 DNA: TGTGCCAGCAGTTTATGGGGGGAACGCACTGAAGCTTTCTTT
clone size: NA
D gene: NA
CDR3 length: 14
J gene: TRBJ1-1
V gene: TRBV27

CDR3 protein: CASSSRGGNNEQFF
CDR3 DNA: TGTGCCAGCAGTTCACGCGGGGGTAACAATGAGCAGTTCTTC
clone size: once
D gene: TRBD2
CDR3 length: 14
J gene: TRBJ2-1
V gene: TRBV27

CDR3 protein: CASSLGSGSSGANVLTF
CDR3 DNA: TGCGCCAGCAGCTTGGGATCCGGTTCCTCTGGGGCCAACGTCCTGACTTTC
clone size: NA
D gene: NA
CDR3 length: 17
J gene: TRBJ2-6
V gene: TRBV5-1

CDR3 protein: CASSGGLTYNEQFF
CDR3 DNA: TGTGCCAGCAGTGGGGGACTAACATACAATGAGCAGTTCTTC
clone size: once
D gene: TRBD2
CDR3 length: 14
J gene: TRBJ2-1
V gene: TRBV2

CDR3 protein: CASSRDSVKQPQHF
CDR3 DNA: TGTGCCAGTAGTCGTGACTCCGTCAAGCAGCCCCAGCATTTT
clone size: NA
D gene: NA
CDR3 length: 14
J gene: TRBJ1-5
V gene: TRBV19

CDR3 protein: CASSLYSGNTIYF
CDR3 DNA: TGCGCCAGCAGCTTATACTCTGGAAACACCATATATTTT
clone size: once
D gene: NA
CDR3 length: 13
J gene: TRBJ1-3
V gene: TRBV5-1

CDR3 protein: CASSPLADSYNEQFF
CDR3 DNA: TGTGCCAGCAGCCCTTTAGCGGACTCCTACAATGAGCAGTTCTTC
clone size: NA
D gene: NA
CDR3 length: 15
J gene: TRBJ2-1
V gene: TRBV7-6

CDR3 protein: CASSTPLGASYEQYF
CDR3 DNA: TGTGCCAGCAGCACGCCGTTGGGGGCCTCCTACGAGCAGTACTTC
clone size: NA
D gene: NA
CDR3 length: 15
J gene: TRBJ2-7
V gene: TRBV11-2

CDR3 protein: CASRSRDSDYNEQFF
CDR3 DNA: TGTGCCAGCAGAAGCCGGGACAGCGATTACAATGAGCAGTTCTTC
clone size: NA
D gene: TRBD1
CDR3 length: 15
J gene: TRBJ2-1
V gene: TRBV3-1/TRBV3-2

CDR3 protein: CASRQVSGANVLTF
CDR3 DNA: TGTGCCAGCAGACAGGTCTCCGGGGCCAACGTCCTGACTTTC
clone size: NA
D gene: NA
CDR3 length: 14
J gene: TRBJ2-6
V gene: TRBV28

CDR3 protein: CASSADRDYGYTF
CDR3 DNA: TGCGCCAGCAGCGCAGACAGGGACTATGGCTACACCTTC
clone size: NA
D gene: TRBD1
CDR3 length: 13
J gene: TRBJ1-2
V gene: TRBV5-1

CDR3 protein: CASSLGLARNEQFF
CDR3 DNA: TGTGCCAGCAGCTTGGGACTAGCACGGAATGAGCAGTTCTTC
clone size: NA
D gene: TRBD2
CDR3 length: 14
J gene: TRBJ2-1
V gene: TRBV5-6

CDR3 protein: CASSEATGTSFVEQYF
CDR3 DNA: TGTGCCAGCAGTGAAGCTACCGGGACTAGTTTTGTCGAGCAGTACTTC
clone size: NA
D gene: TRBD2
CDR3 length: 16
J gene: TRBJ2-7
V gene: TRBV2

CDR3 protein: CASSSSGASGRNEQFF
CDR3 DNA: TGTGCCAGCAGTTCCTCCGGGGCTAGCGGGCGAAATGAGCAGTTCTTC
clone size: NA
D gene: TRBD2
CDR3 length: 16
J gene: TRBJ2-1
V gene: TRBV28